A selection of T cell receptor beta chains follows, all from one sample in a study of blood T cell repertoires in COVID-19. Clones were sequenced by immunoSEQ multiplex PCR, and TCRdb holds only the in-frame ones, with some missing. Here the sample spans approximately 310,000 clones, around 87% being singletons. The source material was peripheral blood. Receptors were obtained from a man aged 45-65 years with active or convalescent COVID-19. Both conserved end residues are part of each CDR3. D genes are given only for firm matches.

V gene	D gene	J gene	CDR3 DNA	CDR3 protein
TRBV18	-	TRBJ1-1	TGTGCCAGCTCAGCCCCCAGGGAGGTGAACACTGAAGCTTTCTTT	CASSAPREVNTEAFF
TRBV28	-	TRBJ2-2	TGTGCCAGCACCCTAGGGCAGGGGTACACCGGGGAGCTGTTTTTT	CASTLGQGYTGELFF
TRBV18	TRBD2	TRBJ2-3	TGTGCCAGCTCCAAGGGAGCGGGAAGGGCAGATACGCAGTATTTT	CASSKGAGRADTQYF
TRBV29-1	-	TRBJ1-4	TGCAGCGTGAGAGGGCCTAATGAAAAACTGTTTTTT	CSVRGPNEKLFF
TRBV28	TRBD1	TRBJ1-4	TGTGCCAGCAGTTTGCCGACAGGGGGGATTGAAAAACTGTTTTTT	CASSLPTGGIEKLFF
TRBV6-6	-	TRBJ1-2	TGTGCCAGCAGAAAAACCGGGACTGATTATGGCTACACCTTC	CASRKTGTDYGYTF
TRBV28	-	TRBJ2-1	TGTGCCAGCAGTTACCGGGATGCCCAGTTCTTC	CASSYRDAQFF
TRBV19	TRBD2	TRBJ2-1	TGTGCCAGTAATCCTAAGACTAGCGGGAGGGCAGGCTACAATGAGCAGTTCTTC	CASNPKTSGRAGYNEQFF
TRBV18	-	TRBJ1-3	TGTGCCAGCTCACTCACGCCTGACTGGGACACCATATATTTT	CASSLTPDWDTIYF
TRBV30	-	TRBJ2-3	TGTGCCCGGAGTGTATGGACAGATAGCACAGATACGCAGTATTTT	CARSVWTDSTDTQYF
TRBV4-2	-	TRBJ1-2	TGTGCCAGCAGCCAAGTACAAGATGGCTACACCTTC	CASSQVQDGYTF
TRBV18	-	TRBJ1-6	TGTGCCAGCTCACCCAACGCCGGGTCACCCCTCCACTTT	CASSPNAGSPLHF
TRBV27	-	TRBJ1-5	TGTGCCAGCAGTCACAGGTTTCAGCCCCAGCATTTT	CASSHRFQPQHF
TRBV19	-	TRBJ1-6	TGTGCCAGTAGTATAGTCCAGGGCTCATCACCCCTCCACTTT	CASSIVQGSSPLHF
TRBV28	-	TRBJ2-7	TGTGCCAGCAGTCCCTACAGGGGGGGGGAGCAGTACTTC	CASSPYRGGEQYF
TRBV13	TRBD1	TRBJ1-2	TGTGCCAGCAGCTCCGCCTTGGGGGACAGGGTCTATGGCTACACCTTC	CASSSALGDRVYGYTF
TRBV10-3	-	TRBJ1-5	TGTGCCATCAAGGCAGAAGCGAGCAATCAGCCCCAGCATTTT	CAIKAEASNQPQHF
TRBV5-1	TRBD1	TRBJ2-3	TGCGCCAGCGGCCCGGGACAGGGCACAGATACGCAGTATTTT	CASGPGQGTDTQYF
TRBV5-6	TRBD1	TRBJ1-5	TGTGCCAGCAGTTTCAACAGGGGAAGAGATCAGCCCCAGCATTTT	CASSFNRGRDQPQHF
TRBV2	-	TRBJ1-1	TGTGCCAGCAGCGAATCCTTCGGGGGGTTGAACACTGAAGCTTTCTTT	CASSESFGGLNTEAFF
TRBV19	-	TRBJ1-5	TGTGCCAGTAGTGTTCCCTACACAGGGATGCCCCAGCATTTT	CASSVPYTGMPQHF
TRBV6-5	-	TRBJ1-1	TGTGCCAGCAGTTATTCGACTAGCTGGAACACTGAAGCTTTCTTT	CASSYSTSWNTEAFF